The clone carrying this TCR beta chain was seen repeatedly, ten times or more. The sample comes from a study of human T cells and chemical hapten exposure. Time point here: pre-sensitization, week 0. Treatment here: therapeutic diphenylcyclopropenone sensitization with weekly scalp DPC. Patients had alopecia, were aged 18 to 70, and were not pregnant. Each CDR3 protein is one row after TCRdb ran MiXCR on the RACE reads. This table has 200,000 to 300,000 distinct CDR3 sequences, approximately 8.6% appearing once. The CDR3 is 13 residues long. The ends lost 2 bases at V and 10 bases at J; junction bases unmatched: 7. The germline gives CDR1 LGHNA, CDR2 YNFKEQ.

V is TRBV4-2 and J is TRBJ1-1, with 7 bases lining up with TRBD1. The sample here was whole blood, taken in connection with sensitization to the hapten diphenylcyclopropenone (DPC). This receptor was taken from a woman aged 40 to 49 with alopecia areata. Some clones in this sample may be carry-over from other donors' samples. Here the CDR3 reads CASSQKDRVVAFF. CDR3 nucleotide sequence: TGTGCCAGCAGCCAAAAAGACAGGGTTGTAGCTTTCTTT.